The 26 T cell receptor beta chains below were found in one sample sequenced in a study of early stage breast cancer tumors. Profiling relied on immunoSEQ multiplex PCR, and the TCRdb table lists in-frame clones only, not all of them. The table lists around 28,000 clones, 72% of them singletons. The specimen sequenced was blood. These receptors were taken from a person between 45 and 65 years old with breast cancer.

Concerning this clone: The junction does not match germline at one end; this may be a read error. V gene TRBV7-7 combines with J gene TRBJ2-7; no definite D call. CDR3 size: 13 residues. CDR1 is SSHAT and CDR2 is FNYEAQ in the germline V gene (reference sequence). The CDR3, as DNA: TGTGCTAGCAGCTTTGCCAGGTCCGACGAGCAGTACTTC. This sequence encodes CASSFARSDEQYF.

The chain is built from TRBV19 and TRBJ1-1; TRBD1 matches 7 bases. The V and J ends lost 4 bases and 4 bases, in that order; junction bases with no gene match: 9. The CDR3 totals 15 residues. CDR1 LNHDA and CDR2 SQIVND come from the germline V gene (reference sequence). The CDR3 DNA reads TGTGCCAGTAGTAAAGACAGGGAAGGGCGCACTGAAGCTTTCTTT. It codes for CASSKDREGRTEAFF.

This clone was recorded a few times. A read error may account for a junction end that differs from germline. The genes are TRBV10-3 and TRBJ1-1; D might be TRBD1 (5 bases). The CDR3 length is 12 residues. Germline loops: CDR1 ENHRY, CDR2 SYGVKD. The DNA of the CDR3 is TGTGCCCTCAGAGGGGTGAACACTGAAGCTTTCTTT. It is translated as CALRGVNTEAFF.

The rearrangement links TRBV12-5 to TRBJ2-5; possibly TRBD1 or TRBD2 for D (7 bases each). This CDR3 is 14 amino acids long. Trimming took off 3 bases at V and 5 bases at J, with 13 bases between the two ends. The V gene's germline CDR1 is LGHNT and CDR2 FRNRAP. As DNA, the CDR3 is TGTGCTAGTGGTTTAGGTCAGGGGGGGGAGACCCAGTACTTC. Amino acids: CASGLGQGGETQYF.

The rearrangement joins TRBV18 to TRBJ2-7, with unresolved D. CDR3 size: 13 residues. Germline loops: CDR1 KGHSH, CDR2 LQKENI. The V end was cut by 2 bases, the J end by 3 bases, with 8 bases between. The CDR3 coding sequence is TGTGCCAGCTCACCAGAAGCCAACTACGAGCAGTACTTC. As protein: CASSPEANYEQYF.

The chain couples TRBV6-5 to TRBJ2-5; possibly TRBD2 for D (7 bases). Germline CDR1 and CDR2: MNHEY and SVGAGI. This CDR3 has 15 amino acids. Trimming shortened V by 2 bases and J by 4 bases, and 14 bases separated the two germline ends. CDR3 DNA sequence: TGTGCCAGCAGTTACGGGGGGGGGCCGGGAGAGACCCAGTACTTC. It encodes CASSYGGGPGETQYF.

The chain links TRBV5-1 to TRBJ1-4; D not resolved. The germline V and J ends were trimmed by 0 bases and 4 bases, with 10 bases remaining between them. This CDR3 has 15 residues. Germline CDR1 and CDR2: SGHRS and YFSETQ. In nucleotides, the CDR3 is TGCGCCAGCAGCTTGGACGTCAGGAGTAATGAAAAACTGTTTTTT. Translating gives CASSLDVRSNEKLFF.

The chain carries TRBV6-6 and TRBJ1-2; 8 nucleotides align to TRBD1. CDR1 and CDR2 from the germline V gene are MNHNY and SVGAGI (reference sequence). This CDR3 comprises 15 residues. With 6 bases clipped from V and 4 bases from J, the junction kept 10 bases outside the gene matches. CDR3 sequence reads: CASSPKTGAIYGYTF. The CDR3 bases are TGTGCCAGCAGCCCAAAGACAGGGGCCATCTATGGCTACACCTTC.

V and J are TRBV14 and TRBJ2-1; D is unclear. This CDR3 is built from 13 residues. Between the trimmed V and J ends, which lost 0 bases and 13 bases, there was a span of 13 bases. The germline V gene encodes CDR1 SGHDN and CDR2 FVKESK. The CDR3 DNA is TGTGCCAGCAGCCAAGATGGAGCTCTTACTCAGTTCTTC. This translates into CASSQDGALTQFF.

The DNA of the CDR3 is TGTGCCAGCAGCCAAGGTTGGGGAGGCTACAATGAGCAGTTCTTC. This encodes CASSQGWGGYNEQFF. The chain combines TRBV14 with TRBJ2-1; TRBD2 is a possible D gene (6 bases). The germline V gene encodes CDR1 SGHDN and CDR2 FVKESK. The CDR3 is 15 residues long. V was trimmed by 1 base and J by 3 bases, leaving 10 bases between them.

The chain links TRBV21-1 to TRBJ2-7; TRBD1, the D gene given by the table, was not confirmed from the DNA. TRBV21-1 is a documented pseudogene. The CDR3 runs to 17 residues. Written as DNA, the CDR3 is TGTGCCAGCAGCAAAGAGGAGAGGAGGGACAGGGACCACGAGCAGTACTTC. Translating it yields CASSKEERRDRDHEQYF.

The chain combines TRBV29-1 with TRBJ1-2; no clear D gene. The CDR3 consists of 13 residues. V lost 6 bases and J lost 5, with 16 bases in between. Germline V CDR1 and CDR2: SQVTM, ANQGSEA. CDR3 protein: CSVGSLEGYGYTF. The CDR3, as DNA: TGCAGCGTAGGGTCTCTTGAGGGATATGGCTACACCTTC.

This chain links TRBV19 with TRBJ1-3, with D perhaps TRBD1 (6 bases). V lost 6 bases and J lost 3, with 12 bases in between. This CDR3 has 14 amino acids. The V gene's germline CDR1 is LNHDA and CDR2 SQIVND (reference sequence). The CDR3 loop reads CASSPGAIGNTIYF. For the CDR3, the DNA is TGTGCCAGTAGCCCGGGGGCGATTGGAAACACCATATATTTT.

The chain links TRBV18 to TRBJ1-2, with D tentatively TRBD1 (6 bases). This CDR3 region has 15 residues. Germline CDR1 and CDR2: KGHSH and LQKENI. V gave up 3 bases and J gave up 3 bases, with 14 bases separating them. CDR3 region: CASSPSSGGHYGYTF. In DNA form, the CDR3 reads TGTGCCAGCTCACCTTCGTCGGGGGGGCACTATGGCTACACCTTC.

CDR3 sequence reads: CASSPGFQRDINIQYF. For the CDR3, the DNA is TGTGCCAGCAGCCCTGGGTTCCAGCGGGATATAAACATTCAGTACTTC. V is TRBV5-4 and J is TRBJ2-4; the match to TRBD2 covers 7 bases. The CDR3 loop spans 16 amino acids. CDR1 is SGHNT, CDR2 YYREEE, per germline (reference sequence). Germline trimming cut 4 bases from V and 6 bases from J; bases unmatched to any gene: 13.

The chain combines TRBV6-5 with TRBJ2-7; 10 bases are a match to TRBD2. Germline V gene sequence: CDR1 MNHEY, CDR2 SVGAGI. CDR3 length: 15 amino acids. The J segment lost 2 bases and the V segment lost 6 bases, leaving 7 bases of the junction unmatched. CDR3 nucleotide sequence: TGTGCCAGCAGCCTCGGACTAGCGGAAACCTACGAGCAGTACTTC. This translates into CASSLGLAETYEQYF.

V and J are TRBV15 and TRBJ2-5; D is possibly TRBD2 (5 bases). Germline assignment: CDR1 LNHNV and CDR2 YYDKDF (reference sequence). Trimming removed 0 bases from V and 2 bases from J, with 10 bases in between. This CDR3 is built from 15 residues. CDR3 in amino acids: CATSRDRGPQETQYF. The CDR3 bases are TGTGCCACCAGCAGAGATCGCGGGCCGCAAGAGACCCAGTACTTC.

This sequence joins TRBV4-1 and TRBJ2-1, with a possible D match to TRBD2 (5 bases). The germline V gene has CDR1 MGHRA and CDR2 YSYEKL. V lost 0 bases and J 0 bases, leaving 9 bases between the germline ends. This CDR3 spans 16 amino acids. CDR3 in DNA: TGCGCCAGCAGCCAAGATCTGGCGGGCTCCTACAATGAGCAGTTCTTC. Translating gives CASSQDLAGSYNEQFF.

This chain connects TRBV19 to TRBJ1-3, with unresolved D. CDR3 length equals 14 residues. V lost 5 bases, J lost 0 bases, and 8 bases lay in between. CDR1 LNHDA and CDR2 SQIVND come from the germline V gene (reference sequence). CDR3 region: CASSEFSSGNTIYF. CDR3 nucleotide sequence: TGTGCCAGTAGTGAATTTTCCTCTGGAAACACCATATATTTT.

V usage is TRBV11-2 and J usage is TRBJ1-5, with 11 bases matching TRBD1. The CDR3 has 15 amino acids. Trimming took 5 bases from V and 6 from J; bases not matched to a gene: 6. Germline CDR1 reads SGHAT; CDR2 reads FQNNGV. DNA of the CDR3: TGTGCCAGCAGCCTCGGGACAGGGGGGATTCAGCCCCAGCATTTT. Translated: CASSLGTGGIQPQHF.

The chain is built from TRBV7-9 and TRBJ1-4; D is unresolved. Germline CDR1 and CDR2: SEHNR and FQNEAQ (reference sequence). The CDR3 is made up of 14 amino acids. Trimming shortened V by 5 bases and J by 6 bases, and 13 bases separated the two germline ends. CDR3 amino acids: CASSLPPVHEKLFF. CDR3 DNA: TGTGCCAGCAGCCTCCCCCCCGTCCATGAAAAACTGTTTTTT. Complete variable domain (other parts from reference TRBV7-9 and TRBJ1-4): DTGVSQNPRHKITKRGQNVTFRCDPISEHNRLYWYRQTLGQGPEFLTYFQNEAQLEKSRLLSDRFSAERPKGSFSTLEIQRTEQGDSAMYLCASSLPPVHEKLFFGSGTQLSVL.

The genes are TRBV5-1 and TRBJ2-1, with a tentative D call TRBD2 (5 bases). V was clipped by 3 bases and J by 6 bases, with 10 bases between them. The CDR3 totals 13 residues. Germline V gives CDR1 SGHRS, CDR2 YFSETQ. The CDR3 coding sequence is TGCGCCAGCAGCTCTCCTACTAGCAATGAGCAGTTCTTC. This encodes CASSSPTSNEQFF.

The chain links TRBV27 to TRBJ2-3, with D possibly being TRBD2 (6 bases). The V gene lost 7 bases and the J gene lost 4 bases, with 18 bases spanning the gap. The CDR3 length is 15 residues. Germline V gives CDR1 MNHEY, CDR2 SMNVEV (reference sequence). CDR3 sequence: CASTELGGRPDTQYF. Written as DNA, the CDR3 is TGTGCCAGCACGGAATTGGGGGGTCGCCCAGATACGCAGTATTTT.

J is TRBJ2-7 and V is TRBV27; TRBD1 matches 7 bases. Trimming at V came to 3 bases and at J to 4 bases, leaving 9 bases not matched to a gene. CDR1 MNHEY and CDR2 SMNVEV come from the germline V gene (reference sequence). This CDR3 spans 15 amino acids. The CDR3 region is CASSFLGTESYEQYF. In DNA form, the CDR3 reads TGTGCCAGCAGTTTTCTCGGGACAGAATCTTACGAGCAGTACTTC.

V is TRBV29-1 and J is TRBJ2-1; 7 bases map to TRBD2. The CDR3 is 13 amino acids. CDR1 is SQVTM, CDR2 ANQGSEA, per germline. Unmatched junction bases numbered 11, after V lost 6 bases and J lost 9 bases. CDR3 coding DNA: TGCAGCGTGGGCCGTGGGACGGGAGGTGAGCAGTTCTTC. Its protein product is CSVGRGTGGEQFF.

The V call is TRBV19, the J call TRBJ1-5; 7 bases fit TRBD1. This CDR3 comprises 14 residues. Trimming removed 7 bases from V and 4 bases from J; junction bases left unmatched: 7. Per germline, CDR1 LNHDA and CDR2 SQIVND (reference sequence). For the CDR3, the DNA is TGTGCCAGTACCTCCGACAGGGAAAATCAGCCCCAGCATTTT. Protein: CASTSDRENQPQHF. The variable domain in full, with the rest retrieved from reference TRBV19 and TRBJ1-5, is DGGITQSPKYLFRKEGQNVTLSCEQNLNHDAMYWYRQDPGQGLRLIYYSQIVNDFQKGDIAEGYSVSREKKESFPLTVTSAQKNPTAFYLCASTSDRENQPQHFGDGTRLSIL.